This entry lists 6 T cell receptor beta chains sequenced from one sample in a study of Ad26.COV2.S vaccination and SARS-CoV-2 variants. The method was immunoSEQ multiplex PCR; TCRdb's version includes in-frame clones alone and lacks a portion of them. The sample holds about 350,000 clones, 75% to 90% seen once. Treatment meaning: around 19 received Ad26.COV2.S at low or high dose, single or two shots; about five received placebo; per-sample allocation not given. Each sample was drawn 63 days after the first injection (of vaccine or placebo). This specimen was peripheral blood, taken in a trial of Ad26.COV2.S vaccine versus placebo. Every receptor here comes from a person between 18 and 65 years old who received the Ad26.COV2.S COVID-19 vaccine or a placebo.

The V call is TRBV12-3 or TRBV12-4, the J call TRBJ1-1; tentatively, D is TRBD1 (5 bases). This CDR3 region has 13 residues. Trimming shortened V by 7 bases and J by 5 bases, and 14 bases separated the two germline ends. The CDR3 here is CASTQGVWTEAFF. The CDR3 DNA is TGTGCCAGCACTCAGGGAGTGTGGACTGAAGCTTTCTTT.

CDR3 nucleotide sequence: TGTGCCAGAAGCTTGTATGCCAGTGTGAACACTGAAGCTTTCTTT. Translating gives CARSLYASVNTEAFF. The chain has TRBV5-3 and TRBJ1-1; D is ambiguous. Being an ORF, TRBV5-3 has a function that is uncertain. The germline V and J ends were trimmed by 1 base and 0 bases, with 10 bases remaining between them. This CDR3 has 15 residues.

The rearrangement joins TRBV12-3 or TRBV12-4 to TRBJ2-1; D gene ambiguous. V gave up 3 bases and J gave up 6 bases, with 9 bases separating them. The CDR3 is made up of 13 amino acids. CDR3: CASSFGRPNEQFF. DNA of the CDR3: TGTGCCAGCAGTTTCGGTAGACCCAATGAGCAGTTCTTC.

This chain connects TRBV6-5 to TRBJ2-7, with D possibly being TRBD1 (6 bases). This CDR3 is built from 15 residues. The germline CDR1 and CDR2 sequences are MNHEY and SVGAGI. V lost 7 bases to trimming and J lost 6 bases, with 22 bases between them. The chain's CDR3 is CASKGVLGSPGEQYF. CDR3 DNA sequence: TGTGCCAGCAAGGGGGTTTTAGGGAGTCCCGGCGAGCAGTACTTC.

The V gene is TRBV7-2, the J gene TRBJ2-1, with D unclear. The germline CDR1 and CDR2 sequences are SGHTA and FQGNSA. V was cut by 5 bases and J by 0 bases, with 14 bases left in between. This CDR3 has 16 residues. The chain's CDR3 is CASSPPGGSSYNEQFF. In DNA, the CDR3 is TGTGCCAGCAGCCCCCCAGGCGGAAGCTCCTACAATGAGCAGTTCTTC. Based on the CDR3 plus reference TRBV7-2 and TRBJ2-1, the full variable domain is GAGVSQSPSNKVTEKGKDVELRCDPISGHTALYWYRQSLGQGLEFLIYFQGNSAPDKSGLPSDRFSAERTGGSVSTLTIQRTQQEDSAVYLCASSPPGGSSYNEQFFGPGTRLTVL.

The V call is TRBV4-3, the J call TRBJ1-1; possible D gene TRBD1, 5 bases. Trimming shortened V by 3 bases and J by 1 base, and 9 bases separated the two germline ends. CDR3 length equals 14 residues. Germline CDR1 reads LGHNA; CDR2 reads YSLEER. CDR3 amino acids: CASSQADRNTEAFF. DNA of the CDR3: TGCGCCAGCAGCCAGGCCGACAGGAACACTGAAGCTTTCTTT.